This T cell receptor (beta chain) was observed in a study of PD-L1 blockade in urothelial cancer. Looking at the study overall: Median T cell yield from blood was fewer than 150,000.

Synthetic TCR analog templates were spiked into all PCRs individually. Assay: immunoSEQ multiplex PCR; the TCRdb copy retains only in-frame clones and omits some. The data show about 120,000 clones, roughly 88% seen once. The time point is: peripheral blood 6 weeks after treatment start. The study collected 1 to 8 samples per patient, pretreatment and on-treatment. This clone was observed a few times. The clonotype was recovered from a man in his fifties with urothelial cancer. Sequences were derived from PBMCs, sampled around atezolizumab (anti-PD-L1) treatment.

The DNA for the CDR3 is TGTGCCAGCAGCCGCCGTGGGACAGAGAATGGCTACACCTTC. It yields the protein CASSRRGTENGYTF. The V call is TRBV4-2, the J call TRBJ1-2, with TRBD1 identical over 7 bases. Germline assignment: CDR1 LGHNA and CDR2 YNFKEQ. The CDR3 sequence is 14 residues long. V gave up 4 bases and J gave up 6 bases; unmatched junction bases: 8.